This T cell receptor (beta chain) stems from a study of T cells in Graves' hyperthyroidism and ophthalmopathy. General observations from the study: Stable hyperthyroidism was told apart from ophthalmopathy by a model built on 13 V-J features. Clonotypes that were expanded in thyroid above 0.001 mostly appeared in blood too.

This clonotype has a single count. What it binds is unknown. A read error may be the cause here, since a much bigger clone is one base away. PBMCs were obtained from 9 to 10 ml fresh peripheral blood. Germline values: CDR1 SQVTM, CDR2 ANQGSEA. This CDR3 has 12 residues. Authors of the study amplified TCR beta CDR3 regions from RNA transcripts. Carried out on the TCR CDR3, a first-round RT-PCR used the HTBI primer set. TCRdb itself ran the multiplex PCR reads through MiXCR, one entry per CDR3 protein. The repertoire holds under 400,000 distinct CDR3 sequences, with over 11% as singletons. V and J are TRBV29-1 and TRBJ2-2; possible D gene TRBD2, 6 bases. This TCR came from a woman aged 55-75 years with Graves' hyperthyroidism. Sequenced input: blood. The CDR3 loop is CSVNGGTGEPFF. The CDR3 region has the DNA TGCAGCGTCAATGGGGGGACCGGGGAGCCGTTTTTT.